This T cell receptor (beta chain) was captured in a study of early T cells in non-severe SARS-CoV-2 infection. Unique molecular identifiers tagged individual cDNA molecules. TCRdb processed the 5' RACE reads anew with MiXCR; each CDR3 protein has one entry. The data show 25,000 to 30,000 distinct CDR3 sequences, about 4.5% seen once. Study-wide points: The matching step, a VDJdb search, favored anti-spike CD8 responses and missed private and CD4 specificities.

The CDR3 totals 16 residues. With 2 bases clipped from V and 0 bases from J, the junction kept 4 bases outside the gene matches. CDR1 GTSNPN and CDR2 SVGIG come from the germline V gene (reference sequence). This clonotype has at least ten counts. Its target is unknown. This sequence was found in an adult who was a healthcare worker with PCR-confirmed SARS-CoV-2 infection or an uninfected control (not recorded which). The rearrangement joins TRBV30 to TRBJ1-6; 7 positions match TRBD1. Sequenced material: whole blood. The CDR3 loop is CAWSRDSLSYNSPLHF. In nucleotides, the CDR3 is TGTGCCTGGAGTAGGGACAGCCTCTCCTATAATTCACCCCTCCACTTT.